The 29 T cell receptor beta chains in this list originate from one sample, sequenced in a study of shared clonotypes between healthy human individuals. Measured with immunoSEQ multiplex PCR; TCRdb has only the in-frame clones, and not every one. The sample lists over 400,000 clones; 60% to 80% were seen once. Sequencing input: PBMCs. The receptor source for this set is a woman between 40 and 50 years old in good health. Some clones in this sample may be carry-over from other donors' samples.

The CDR3 coding sequence is TGTGCCAGCAGCCCCAGAGGACTAGCCGCCTTCTATGAGCAGTTCTTC. Translation: CASSPRGLAAFYEQFF. The chain employs TRBV14 and TRBJ2-1; TRBD2 matches at 8 bases. There are 16 residues in the CDR3. Per germline, CDR1 SGHDN and CDR2 FVKESK. Unmatched junction bases numbered 13, after V lost 4 bases and J lost 8 bases.

The chain is built from TRBV25-1 and TRBJ2-7, with 10 nucleotides matching TRBD2. This CDR3 spans 17 amino acids. Germline values: CDR1 MGHDK, CDR2 SYGVNS. Trimming at V came to 4 bases and at J to 2 bases, leaving 11 bases not matched to a gene. The CDR3 region has the DNA TGTGCCAGCAGTGCCACAAGCGGACTAGCGGAAGCCTACGAGCAGTACTTC. This sequence encodes CASSATSGLAEAYEQYF.

This clone was counted ten times or more. The gene calls are TRBV19 and TRBJ1-2; the D is unclear. Germline CDR1 and CDR2: LNHDA and SQIVND (reference sequence). The V and J ends lost 5 bases and 5 bases respectively, with 12 bases between them. The CDR3 has 13 amino acids. The CDR3 bases are TGTGCCAGTAGTCACGGGCCGCCATATGGCTACACCTTC. Its translation is CASSHGPPYGYTF. Full variable domain (missing parts from reference TRBV19 and TRBJ1-2): DGGITQSPKYLFRKEGQNVTLSCEQNLNHDAMYWYRQDPGQGLRLIYYSQIVNDFQKGDIAEGYSVSREKKESFPLTVTSAQKNPTAFYLCASSHGPPYGYTFGSGTRLTVV.

This sequence joins TRBV5-1 and TRBJ2-6; 11 nucleotides align to TRBD1. V dropped 0 bases and J dropped 2; count of bases not matched to a gene: 4. The CDR3 is made up of 18 amino acids. Germline assignment: CDR1 SGHRS and CDR2 YFSETQ. The CDR3: CASSLAGQGAAGANVLTF. CDR3 nucleotides: TGCGCCAGCAGCTTGGCTGGACAGGGGGCAGCTGGGGCCAACGTCCTGACTTTC.

The gene calls are TRBV2 and TRBJ1-1, with no clear D. Trimming pared 8 bases from V and 0 bases from J, leaving 4 bases between. Germline lookup yields CDR1 SNHLY and CDR2 FYNNEI. The CDR3 runs 11 residues. CDR3: CASQMNTEAFF. The CDR3 DNA is TGTGCCAGCCAAATGAACACTGAAGCTTTCTTT.

In DNA, the CDR3 is TGTGCCAGCAGCCGAACGACAGGGGGCGAGGGAAACACCATATATTTT. This translates into CASSRTTGGEGNTIYF. The chain is built from TRBV5-5 and TRBJ1-3; 10 bases are a match to TRBD1. The CDR3 length is 16 residues. J lost 4 bases, V lost 4 bases, and 8 bases had no gene match. Per germline, CDR1 SGHKS and CDR2 YYEKEE (reference sequence). Full variable domain (remainder filled in from reference TRBV5-5 and TRBJ1-3): DAGVTQSPTHLIKTRGQQVTLRCSPISGHKSVSWYQQVLGQGPQFIFQYYEKEERGRGNFPDRFSARQFPNYSSELNVNALLLGDSALYLCASSRTTGGEGNTIYFGEGSWLTVV.

This chain uses TRBV10-3 with TRBJ2-5; no reliable D call. Germline CDR1 ENHRY, CDR2 SYGVKD. Trimming left V 4 bases short and J 1 base short, with 7 bases between. This CDR3 region has 13 residues. Here the CDR3 DNA reads TGTGCCATCAGTGGGACCACCCAAGAGACCCAGTACTTC. Translated: CAISGTTQETQYF.

The V call is TRBV29-1, the J call TRBJ1-1; D is ambiguous. CDR3 length equals 10 residues. V shed 4 bases and J shed 7 bases, with 7 bases lying between them. CDR1 SQVTM and CDR2 ANQGSEA come from the germline V gene. The CDR3 loop reads CSVGRSEAFF. The CDR3 DNA is TGCAGCGTTGGAAGAAGTGAAGCTTTCTTT.

V gene TRBV5-1 combines with J gene TRBJ1-4; D remains ambiguous. The V gene lost 1 base and the J gene lost 1 base, with 5 bases spanning the gap. CDR1 is SGHRS, CDR2 YFSETQ, per germline. CDR3 length: 14 residues. The DNA of the CDR3 is TGCGCCAGCAGCTTGTCGGGAACTAATGAAAAACTGTTTTTT. It translates to CASSLSGTNEKLFF.

This chain connects TRBV18 to TRBJ2-6, with a tentative D call TRBD2 (6 bases). This CDR3 has 18 residues. Germline loops: CDR1 KGHSH, CDR2 LQKENI. V was shortened by 3 bases and J by 0 bases, with 15 bases between the two germline ends. The chain's CDR3 is CASSPRTMDNSGANVLTF. DNA for the CDR3: TGTGCCAGCTCACCTCGGACTATGGACAACTCTGGGGCCAACGTCCTGACTTTC.

The chain links TRBV4-1 to TRBJ2-1; 10 nucleotides agree with TRBD2. This CDR3 has 16 residues. Looked up from germline, CDR1 is MGHRA and CDR2 is YSYEKL. The V gene end was trimmed by 3 bases and the J gene end by 3 bases; junction bases not matched to a gene: 5. As DNA, the CDR3 is TGCGCCAGCAGCCAGGGACTAGCGTCGGGCTACAATGAGCAGTTCTTC. The encoded protein is CASSQGLASGYNEQFF.

The chain recombines TRBV4-1 with TRBJ2-7; TRBD1 might be the D (6 bases). The V end lost 3 bases, the J end lost 6 bases, and 18 bases lay between the germline ends. In germline, CDR1 is MGHRA, CDR2 YSYEKL. This CDR3 comprises 15 residues. The CDR3 DNA reads TGCGCCAGCAGCCAGCCCAAGACAGGAATGTTCGAGCAGTACTTC. It is translated as CASSQPKTGMFEQYF.

This clone has more than one count but fewer than ten. This chain links TRBV9 with TRBJ2-2; 10 positions agree with TRBD1. The J segment lost 6 bases and the V segment lost 0 bases, leaving 8 bases of the junction unmatched. CDR3 length: 17 amino acids. The germline CDR1 and CDR2 sequences are SGDLS and YYNGEE. CDR3 DNA: TGTGCCAGCAGCGTAGATCGGGGGACAGGGGTCGCCGGGGAGCTGTTTTTT. It codes for CASSVDRGTGVAGELFF.

This chain uses TRBV6-1 with TRBJ2-7; 7 bases fit TRBD2. Unmatched junction bases numbered 7, after V lost 2 bases and J lost 3 bases. The CDR3 extends over 15 amino acids. Germline CDR1 MNHNS, CDR2 SASEGT. CDR3 DNA: TGTGCCAGCAGTGAATTGGGGGAGGGAGGCTACGAGCAGTACTTC. As protein: CASSELGEGGYEQYF.

CDR3 region: CAWSPVDEQYF. CDR3 nucleotides: TGTGCCTGGAGTCCAGTAGACGAGCAGTACTTC. This chain connects TRBV30 to TRBJ2-7; D remains ambiguous. Trimming took off 2 bases at V and 5 bases at J, with 7 bases between the two ends. The CDR3 loop spans 11 amino acids. Germline CDR1 GTSNPN, CDR2 SVGIG (reference sequence).

This chain joins TRBV6-9 and TRBJ2-2, with no clear D. CDR1 is MNHGY, CDR2 SVAAGI, per germline. V was clipped by 4 bases and J by 4 bases, with 13 bases between them. This CDR3 comprises 15 residues. The DNA for the CDR3 is TGTGCCAGCAGTTCCGGGCCCCAGCGCACCGGGGAGCTGTTTTTT. This translates into CASSSGPQRTGELFF.

The chain uses TRBV11-2 and TRBJ2-1; no firm D call. The CDR3 length is 13 residues. CDR1 SGHAT and CDR2 FQNNGV come from the germline V gene. Trimming took off 5 bases at V and 9 bases at J, with 14 bases between the two ends. In nucleotides, the CDR3 is TGTGCCAGCAGCGGATGGGAAACGGGTGAGCAGTTCTTC. Translated: CASSGWETGEQFF.

The rearrangement links TRBV15 to TRBJ1-4, with 8 bases aligning to TRBD1. The germline gives CDR1 LNHNV, CDR2 YYDKDF (reference sequence). This CDR3 has 18 amino acids. Trimming at V came to 1 base and at J to 3 bases, leaving 10 bases not matched to a gene. The CDR3 loop reads CATSRGLTGGRSNEKLFF. The DNA of the CDR3 is TGTGCCACCAGCAGAGGTCTCACAGGGGGTAGATCTAATGAAAAACTGTTTTTT.

This chain links TRBV28 with TRBJ2-2; D is unresolved. V was cut by 3 bases and J by 1 base, with 9 bases left in between. Germline CDR1 and CDR2: MDHEN and SYDVKM. CDR3 length: 15 amino acids. In DNA form, the CDR3 reads TGTGCCAGCAGTTTTTTGTTGGGGAACACCGGGGAGCTGTTTTTT. Its translation is CASSFLLGNTGELFF.

The chain links TRBV7-9 to TRBJ2-5, with 7 nucleotides matching TRBD1. This CDR3 comprises 15 residues. Germline V lookup: CDR1 SEHNR, CDR2 FQNEAQ (reference sequence). Losses at the gene ends were 5 bases for V and 5 bases for J; bases not matched to a gene: 11. CDR3 residues: CASSPGTAQVETQYF. Written as DNA, the CDR3 is TGTGCCAGCAGCCCCGGGACAGCCCAAGTGGAGACCCAGTACTTC.

The chain joins TRBV7-9 to TRBJ2-4; D is tentatively TRBD1 or TRBD2 (7 bases each). With 6 bases removed from V and 6 bases from J, the gap between germline ends came to 24 bases. CDR3 size: 17 residues. CDR1 is SEHNR, CDR2 FQNEAQ, per germline (reference sequence). DNA of the CDR3: TGTGCCAGCAGTCACCCAGGGGGGGGCGCAAAAAGAAACATTCAGTACTTC. Encoded protein: CASSHPGGGAKRNIQYF.

The table lists this clone with many counts. The V gene is TRBV6-1, the J gene TRBJ2-1, with 9 bases lining up with TRBD2. Germline CDR1 and CDR2: MNHNS and SASEGT. This CDR3 is 14 amino acids long. V shed 3 bases and J 8 bases; nucleotides not matched to a gene: 5. CDR3 loop: CASSDELAGHEQFF. CDR3 nucleotides: TGTGCCAGCAGTGATGAACTAGCGGGCCATGAGCAGTTCTTC.

This clone was counted between two and nine times. The chain is built from TRBV2 and TRBJ1-1; D possibly corresponds to TRBD1 (6 bases). This CDR3 is 14 amino acids long. Germline V lookup: CDR1 SNHLY, CDR2 FYNNEI. Trimming removed 5 bases from V and 3 bases from J, with 13 bases in between. The CDR3 DNA reads TGTGCCAGCAGTAGCGACAGGTGGGACACTGAAGCTTTCTTT. This gives the protein CASSSDRWDTEAFF.

The CDR3 here is CASKYRQNNYEQYF. The CDR3 DNA reads as TGTGCCAGCAAATATCGACAGAACAACTACGAGCAGTACTTC. This sequence joins TRBV28 and TRBJ2-7; maybe TRBD1 (5 bases). The V gene lost 7 bases and the J gene lost 3 bases, with 16 bases spanning the gap. The CDR3 is made up of 14 amino acids. The germline CDR1 and CDR2 sequences are MDHEN and SYDVKM.

This chain uses TRBV6-5 with TRBJ2-5; 13 bases fit TRBD2. The assigned J gene may be wrong: the sequence end matches TRBJ2-7 better. The CDR3 consists of 15 residues. The germline gives CDR1 MNHEY, CDR2 SVGAGI. The CDR3 DNA is TGTGCCAGCAGGAGGGGACTAGCGGGACACTACGAGCAGTACTTC. Its protein is CASRRGLAGHYEQYF.

J is TRBJ2-4 and V is TRBV18; tentatively, D is TRBD1 or TRBD2 (5 bases each). V lost 3 bases to trimming and J lost 3 bases, with 18 bases between them. The CDR3 contains 17 residues. The germline V gene has CDR1 KGHSH and CDR2 LQKENI. The CDR3 loop is CASSPIDSLRGKNIQYF. The DNA for the CDR3 is TGTGCCAGCTCACCCATAGACAGTCTGAGGGGCAAAAACATTCAGTACTTC. Using reference TRBV18 and TRBJ2-4 for the parts outside the CDR3, the full variable domain is NAGVMQNPRHLVRRRGQEARLRCSPMKGHSHVYWYRQLPEEGLKFMVYLQKENIIDESGMPKERFSAEFPKEGPSILRIQQVVRGDSAAYFCASSPIDSLRGKNIQYFGAGTRLSVL.

Concerning this clone: A junction end diverges from the germline sequence, so it may reflect a read error. The chain is built from TRBV10-2 and TRBJ1-1; 12 positions agree with TRBD1. CDR3 length equals 17 residues. The germline V gene encodes CDR1 WSHSY and CDR2 SAAADI. This CDR3 is CAGSDFRDRGQKAEAFF. The CDR3 nucleotides are TGCGCCGGCAGTGACTTCCGGGACAGGGGGCAAAAGGCTGAAGCTTTCTTT.

With regard to this clone: The junction and the germline gene differ at one end; a read error may be behind it. The rearrangement uses TRBV2 and TRBJ2-5, with D possibly TRBD1 on 6 matching bases. CDR1 and CDR2 from the germline V gene are SNHLY and FYNNEI. This CDR3 spans 13 amino acids. The CDR3 sequence is CASREGQQETQYF. CDR3 nucleotide sequence: TGTGCCAGCAGAGAAGGACAGCAAGAGACCCAGTACTTC.

The chain joins TRBV28 to TRBJ1-4; no clear D. The ends were cut back, 5 bases at V and 4 bases at J, with 14 bases in the middle. This CDR3 has 15 amino acids. Germline assignment: CDR1 MDHEN and CDR2 SYDVKM. CDR3 nucleotides: TGTGCCAGCAGTCGTCTAAGGGCTTTTAATGAAAAACTGTTTTTT. It translates to CASSRLRAFNEKLFF.